The present TCR beta chain was sequenced within a study of cytomegalovirus exposure and HLA in healthy donors. Deletions cut 0 bases from V and 8 bases from J, with 12 bases between. From germline, CDR1 is SGDLS and CDR2 YYNGEE. The CDR3 spans 14 residues. Study results and limitations: In a later analysis, a missense DCLRE1C variant was linked to TCR beta V- and J-gene trimming.

With regard to this clone: Its target is unknown.

The study ran its PCR with 60 Vbeta and 13 Jbeta primers. Clones were sequenced by immunoSEQ multiplex PCR, and TCRdb holds only the in-frame ones, with some missing. This sample yields some 220,000 clones, of which 70% to 80% are seen a single time; about 2.5% belongs to the top ten. The chain combines TRBV9 with TRBJ2-1; D uncertain. Sample: PBMCs. This receptor was taken from a woman aged 60 to 75 in good health and CMV-seropositive. CDR3 protein: CASSVGPSAHEQFF. CDR3 in DNA: TGTGCCAGCAGCGTAGGTCCAAGCGCCCATGAGCAGTTCTTC. The whole variable domain, filled in from reference TRBV9 and TRBJ2-1, reads DSGVTQTPKHLITATGQRVTLRCSPRSGDLSVYWYQQSLDQGLQFLIQYYNGEERAKGNILERFSAQQFPDLHSELNLSSLELGDSALYFCASSVGPSAHEQFFGPGTRLTVL.